Listed here are 9 T cell receptor beta chains from one sample, sequenced in a study of CXCR3-negative and CXCR3-positive naive CD8 T cells. Researchers prepared the TRB cDNA libraries using 5' RACE with UMI labels. TCRdb reprocessed the 5' RACE reads and reports one entry per CDR3 protein, with no DNA. The sample table sets out 100,000 to 150,000 distinct CDR3 sequences. Sequenced sample: naive CXCR3- CD8+ T cells from blood. Described subset: CD45RO-CCR7+CD27+CD95- naive CD8+ T cells lacking CXCR3 (TNR3-). The receptor set was obtained from a human donor in good health. Some clones in this sample may be carry-over from other donors' samples.

This chain joins TRBV12-3 or TRBV12-4 and TRBJ2-2; the TCRdb D gene call, TRBD2, has no DNA to confirm it. The CDR3 extends over 18 amino acids. This CDR3 reads CASSPALQASAITGELFF.

V gene TRBV9 combines with J gene TRBJ2-1. There are 16 residues in the CDR3. Germline CDR1 and CDR2: SGDLS and YYNGEE. The CDR3 region is CASSVGYSGLYNEQFF.

The rearrangement uses TRBV20-1 and TRBJ2-3; no DNA is available, so the TRBD1 call from TCRdb remains unchecked. The CDR3 consists of 14 residues. Germline V gives CDR1 DFQATT, CDR2 SNEGSKA (reference sequence). The CDR3: CSARGRPRTDTQYF.

The CDR3 spells CASSLRDNGAYTDTQYF. This sequence joins TRBV4-1 and TRBJ2-3; there is no DNA to check the TCRdb D call of TRBD2. The germline gives CDR1 MGHRA, CDR2 YSYEKL. This CDR3 comprises 17 residues.

The rearrangement links TRBV7-3 to TRBJ2-5. The CDR3 runs 14 residues. Germline V gene lookup returns CDR1 SGHTA and CDR2 FQGTGA. CDR3 sequence: CASSLGRGGETQYF.

V gene TRBV4-1 combines with J gene TRBJ1-1. Germline CDR1 reads MGHRA; CDR2 reads YSYEKL. The CDR3 sequence is 14 residues long. The CDR3: CASSQTPANTEAFF.

The chain carries TRBV2 and TRBJ2-3. Per germline, CDR1 SNHLY and CDR2 FYNNEI. This CDR3 has 13 amino acids. The CDR3 sequence: CASVVLGTDTQYF.

The chain has TRBV7-6 and TRBJ2-5. The CDR3 consists of 13 residues. From germline, CDR1 is SGHVS and CDR2 FNYEAQ. The CDR3 region is CASSHWDQETQYF.

V gene TRBV7-9 combines with J gene TRBJ2-1. The CDR3 contains 13 residues. The germline V gene has CDR1 SEHNR and CDR2 FQNEAQ (reference sequence). CDR3 sequence: CASSGGFYNEQFF.